This passage covers 32 T cell receptor beta chains from one sample sequenced in a study of blood T cells in healthy people across ages. Using a J-beta primer mix together with a sample-barcoded 5' primer, a second PCR was run for about 6 to 11 cycles. TCRdb used MiXCR to reprocess the 5' RACE reads, holding one entry per CDR3 protein. The sample carries around 670,000 distinct CDR3 sequences, approximately 30% recorded once. Sequencing was done on a sample of blood. These receptors were obtained from a woman of 80 years or more in good health.

The chain links TRBV5-1 to TRBJ1-2, with D maybe TRBD1 (5 bases). The germline V gene encodes CDR1 SGHRS and CDR2 YFSETQ. This CDR3 is 12 amino acids long. V was cut by 5 bases and J by 4 bases, with 9 bases left in between. CDR3 nucleotide sequence: TGCGCCAGCAGACCGGGGGGCTATGGCTACACCTTC. It yields the protein CASRPGGYGYTF. The full variable domain, with the rest looked up from reference TRBV5-1 and TRBJ1-2, is KAGVTQTPRYLIKTRGQQVTLSCSPISGHRSVSWYQQTPGQGLQFLFEYFSETQRNKGNFPGRFSGRQFSNSRSEMNVSTLELGDSALYLCASRPGGYGYTFGSGTRLTVV.

This clonotype was counted at least ten times. The chain employs TRBV28 and TRBJ2-7; tentatively, D is TRBD2 (7 bases). V dropped 6 bases and J dropped 4 bases, with 19 bases sitting between them. Germline V gene lookup returns CDR1 MDHEN and CDR2 SYDVKM. This CDR3 region has 15 residues. CDR3 sequence reads: CASSPLGGGRYEQYF. The DNA for the CDR3 is TGTGCCAGCAGCCCCTTGGGGGGGGGCCGATACGAGCAGTACTTC.

V and J are TRBV9 and TRBJ2-5; D remains ambiguous. CDR1 and CDR2 (germline): SGDLS, YYNGEE. V was shortened by 4 bases and J by 11 bases, with 24 bases between the two germline ends. This CDR3 comprises 15 residues. The CDR3 region is CASSPRTHPTNEQYF. The CDR3, as DNA: TGTGCCAGCAGCCCCCGGACCCATCCCACCAATGAGCAGTACTTC.

This clonotype was detected only a few times. A much larger clone is a single base away; this may be a read error. The chain has TRBV7-9 and TRBJ2-1; D not resolved. The J call is uncertain, as TRBJ2-7 better fits the DNA end. Germline assignment: CDR1 SEHNR and CDR2 FQNEAQ (reference sequence). The CDR3 runs to 16 residues. CDR3 amino acids: CASSLDGHSSYNEQYF. Here the CDR3 DNA reads TGTGCCAGCAGCTTAGATGGGCATAGCTCCTACAATGAGCAGTACTTC.

This clonotype was seen many times. The V call is TRBV6-1, the J call TRBJ1-1; TRBD1 matches at 7 bases. V dropped 6 bases and J dropped 4; count of bases not matched to a gene: 8. CDR1 and CDR2 from the germline V gene are MNHNS and SASEGT. This CDR3 contains 14 residues. The CDR3 spells CASSLEQGFTEAFF. DNA for the CDR3: TGTGCCAGCAGCCTAGAACAGGGGTTCACTGAAGCTTTCTTT.

A few counts support this clonotype. The chain recombines TRBV30 with TRBJ1-2; TRBD1 matches 7 bases. This CDR3 has 11 residues. Looked up from germline, CDR1 is GTSNPN and CDR2 is SVGIG (reference sequence). V trimming: 5 bases; J trimming: 6 bases; junction bases outside the gene matches: 3. The CDR3 coding sequence is TGTGCCTGGGACACAGGGGATGGCTACACCTTC. This gives the protein CAWDTGDGYTF.

The V call is TRBV20-1, the J call TRBJ2-1, with TRBD1 matching over 7 bases. The V segment lost 1 base and the J segment 4 bases; nucleotides outside the gene matches: 1. The germline V gene encodes CDR1 DFQATT and CDR2 SNEGSKA (reference sequence). The length of the CDR3 is 13 residues. The CDR3 DNA reads as TGCAGTGCTAGAGGGGACAGTTACAATGAGCAGTTCTTC. Translated, it gives CSARGDSYNEQFF.

Comment on this clonotype: Given a much more abundant clone one base away, this may be a read error. CDR3 in DNA: TGCAGTGCTGGGGCGCTGACAGCGGCCTACGAGCAGTTCTTC. It specifies CSAGALTAAYEQFF. V is TRBV20-1 and J is TRBJ2-1, with D perhaps being TRBD1 or TRBD2 (5 bases each). Trimming removed 5 bases at V and 10 bases at J, with 21 bases between. The length of the CDR3 is 14 residues. Germline CDR1 and CDR2: DFQATT and SNEGSKA (reference sequence).

This clonotype was picked up many times. This rearrangement joins TRBV3-1 to TRBJ1-2; D unclear. CDR1 is LGHDT and CDR2 is YNNKEL in the germline V gene (reference sequence). The germline V and J ends were trimmed by 0 bases and 3 bases, with 8 bases remaining between them. CDR3 length: 14 residues. This CDR3 is CASSQDASYYGYTF. The CDR3 DNA follows: TGTGCCAGCAGCCAAGATGCTTCCTACTATGGCTACACCTTC. The whole variable domain, filled in from reference TRBV3-1 and TRBJ1-2, reads DTAVSQTPKYLVTQMGNDKSIKCEQNLGHDTMYWYKQDSKKFLKIMFSYNNKELIINETVPNRFSPKSPDKAHLNLHINSLELGDSAVYFCASSQDASYYGYTFGSGTRLTVV.

At least ten counts were recorded for this clonotype. V is TRBV21-1 and J is TRBJ1-6. TRBV21-1 is tagged as a pseudogene. CDR3 size: 19 residues. CDR3 nucleotide sequence: TGTGCCAGCAGCGCCCGTAGTCGAGATCATGGGGCTTATAATTCACCCCTCCACTTT. Protein: CASSARSRDHGAYNSPLHF.

The chain recombines TRBV20-1 with TRBJ1-4, with a tentative D call TRBD1 (6 bases). There are 12 residues in the CDR3. Looked up from germline, CDR1 is DFQATT and CDR2 is SNEGSKA (reference sequence). Trimming left V 4 bases short and J 10 bases short, with 13 bases between. For the CDR3, the DNA is TGCAGTGCTAAGGGGGGGGAAGGAAAACTGTTTTTT. It specifies CSAKGGEGKLFF.

The sample holds a few counts of this clonotype. The rearrangement links TRBV7-2 to TRBJ2-7; D may match TRBD1 or TRBD2 (5 bases each). Germline V gene sequence: CDR1 SGHTA, CDR2 FQGNSA. The CDR3 is 17 residues long. V shed 4 bases and J shed 7 bases, with 26 bases lying between them. This CDR3 is CASSSRLQGADLGEQYF. The CDR3 DNA follows: TGTGCCAGCAGCTCACGACTCCAAGGGGCGGACTTGGGTGAGCAGTACTTC.

The table lists this clonotype with a few counts. The chain has TRBV10-3 and TRBJ2-1; 9 bases align to TRBD1. CDR1 and CDR2 from the germline V gene are ENHRY and SYGVKD. This CDR3 spans 14 amino acids. With 6 bases clipped from V and 4 bases from J, the junction kept 4 bases outside the gene matches. The CDR3 coding sequence is TGTGCCATCAGCGGGGGGACAGGGTACAATGAGCAGTTCTTC. This encodes CAISGGTGYNEQFF.

V gene TRBV7-2 combines with J gene TRBJ2-7, with 7 bases identical to TRBD1. Germline CDR1 and CDR2: SGHTA and FQGNSA. Trimming took 5 bases from V and 2 from J; bases not matched to a gene: 9. This CDR3 is built from 15 residues. The CDR3 nucleotides are TGTGCCAGCAGCGAGAACAGGGGCATTGCCTACGAGCAGTACTTC. It yields the protein CASSENRGIAYEQYF.

The CDR3 is CASSSLGLGPTEAFF. DNA for the CDR3: TGTGCCAGCAGCTCCTTAGGGTTAGGCCCCACTGAAGCTTTCTTT. The rearrangement uses TRBV7-2 and TRBJ1-1; no firm D call. Trimming pared 4 bases from V and 4 bases from J, leaving 16 bases between. The CDR3 extends over 15 amino acids. Germline values: CDR1 SGHTA, CDR2 FQGNSA.

The chain's CDR3 is CASSFSGGGQPQHF. The CDR3 DNA follows: TGTGCCAGCAGCTTTTCAGGGGGCGGGCAGCCCCAGCATTTT. The genes are TRBV5-6 and TRBJ1-5; 8 bases are shared with TRBD1. Germline V gene sequence: CDR1 SGHDT, CDR2 YYEEEE. The CDR3 contains 14 residues. V gave up 2 bases and J gave up 7 bases; unmatched junction bases: 5.

The sample holds many counts of this clonotype. The gene calls are TRBV7-9 and TRBJ1-1; possible D gene TRBD1, 5 bases. V lost 2 bases to trimming and J lost 6 bases, with 13 bases between them. From germline, CDR1 is SEHNR and CDR2 FQNEAQ (reference sequence). The CDR3 runs 14 residues. The CDR3 DNA reads TGTGCCAGCAGCTTACGGACACAGGACGCTGAAGCTTTCTTT. This gives the protein CASSLRTQDAEAFF.

In its sample, this clonotype was seen many times. The chain recombines TRBV10-3 with TRBJ2-3; 8 bases map to TRBD2. The length of the CDR3 is 15 residues. Germline CDR1 is ENHRY and CDR2 is SYGVKD. Trimming cost V 7 bases and J 5 bases; bases outside gene matches: 11. CDR3 DNA: TGTGCCATCACCACGGGGACTAGTGTAAGAGATACGCAGTATTTT. Translating gives CAITTGTSVRDTQYF.

This chain joins TRBV7-2 and TRBJ2-5, with D tentatively TRBD1 (5 bases). The CDR3 has 15 amino acids. Germline assignment: CDR1 SGHTA and CDR2 FQGNSA. V lost 4 bases and J 4 bases, leaving 16 bases between the germline ends. This CDR3 reads CASSWLSSRGETQYF. Written as DNA, the CDR3 is TGTGCCAGCAGCTGGTTAAGTTCAAGGGGAGAGACCCAGTACTTC.

This clonotype was detected many times. Here the CDR3 reads CASSYDRAEKLFF. CDR3 DNA: TGTGCCAGCAGTTACGATAGGGCAGAAAAACTGTTTTTT. V and J are TRBV6-6 and TRBJ1-4, with D unresolved. CDR1 and CDR2 from the germline V gene are MNHNY and SVGAGI (reference sequence). Trimming shortened V by 2 bases and J by 8 bases, and 9 bases separated the two germline ends. CDR3 length equals 13 residues.

The table lists this clonotype with a few counts. The junction does not match germline at one end; this may be a read error. V gene TRBV27 combines with J gene TRBJ2-7, with D hard to call. Germline loops: CDR1 MNHEY, CDR2 SMNVEV (reference sequence). This CDR3 comprises 12 residues. The CDR3 spells CASRTSGYVQYF. DNA for the CDR3: TGTGCCAGCAGGACCTCCGGGTACGTGCAGTACTTC.

This chain uses TRBV7-2 with TRBJ2-7; D is possibly TRBD2 (5 bases). Trimming cost V 3 bases and J 4 bases, with 13 bases left between them. Germline V gene lookup returns CDR1 SGHTA and CDR2 FQGNSA. This CDR3 has 14 amino acids. CDR3 in amino acids: CASSFGLALYEQYF. CDR3 sequence (DNA): TGTGCCAGCAGCTTTGGTCTAGCTCTGTACGAGCAGTACTTC.

This clonotype showed up many times. This chain connects TRBV7-3 to TRBJ1-2, with TRBD1 matching 8 bases. CDR3 length equals 15 residues. V shed 4 bases, J shed 1 base, and the junction held 5 bases outside the gene matches. Germline loops: CDR1 SGHTA, CDR2 FQGTGA. The DNA for the CDR3 is TGTGCCAGCAGCTCCACAGGGGGTGATAACTATGGCTACACCTTC. Amino acid sequence: CASSSTGGDNYGYTF.

Regarding this clonotype: One base away lies a much larger clone, so this may be a sequencing read error. The rearrangement links TRBV28 to TRBJ1-2; D perhaps matches TRBD1 (5 bases). The CDR3 is 15 amino acids. Germline loops: CDR1 MDHEN, CDR2 SYDVKM. Trimming removed 4 bases from V and 10 bases from J, with 22 bases in between. CDR3 region: CASSSGGLERSDYTF. The CDR3 DNA sequence: TGTGCCAGCAGTTCCGGGGGTCTCGAACGCTCGGACTACACCTTC.

This clonotype was counted many times. The chain has TRBV20-1 and TRBJ1-2, with 7 bases lining up with TRBD1. This CDR3 has 15 amino acids. V shed 4 bases and J 7 bases; nucleotides not matched to a gene: 15. Germline-derived CDR1 and CDR2 are DFQATT and SNEGSKA (reference sequence). CDR3 amino acids: CSATLGLQGGSGYTF. The DNA of the CDR3 is TGCAGTGCTACCCTGGGGCTGCAGGGGGGCTCTGGCTACACCTTC.

As regards this clonotype: A much larger clone differs from this one at a single base, so this may be a read error. This chain joins TRBV2 and TRBJ2-7; 7 bases agree with TRBD2. Per germline, CDR1 SNHLY and CDR2 FYNNEI. This CDR3 region has 15 residues. The ends lost 9 bases at V and 7 bases at J; junction bases unmatched: 18. The CDR3 nucleotides are TGTGCCAGGGGGGGGGTACAGGTCCAGCACAATGAGCAGTACTTC. Translated, it gives CARGGVQVQHNEQYF.

The sample holds many counts of this clonotype. Written as DNA, the CDR3 is TGCAGTGCTAGACCGGGGGTTTACGAGCAGTACTTC. Protein product: CSARPGVYEQYF. This chain uses TRBV20-1 with TRBJ2-7; possible D gene TRBD2, 6 bases. Germline lookup yields CDR1 DFQATT and CDR2 SNEGSKA (reference sequence). The V end lost 2 bases, the J end lost 4 bases, and 9 bases lay between the germline ends. The CDR3 sequence is 12 residues long.

This chain joins TRBV30 and TRBJ1-1, with 7 bases matching TRBD1. The V and J ends lost 6 bases and 11 bases, in that order; junction bases with no gene match: 12. This CDR3 comprises 12 residues. Germline CDR1 reads GTSNPN; CDR2 reads SVGIG (reference sequence). This CDR3 reads CACLADRLLAFF. CDR3 DNA: TGTGCCTGCCTCGCGGACAGGCTTTTGGCTTTCTTT.

Concerning this clonotype: This may come from a read error, since a much larger clone is one base off. CDR3 protein: CASGLGTGRGQETQYF. As DNA, the CDR3 is TGTGCCAGCGGCCTAGGGACGGGCCGCGGGCAAGAGACCCAGTACTTC. The chain combines TRBV11-3 with TRBJ2-5; tentatively, D is TRBD1 or TRBD2 (5 bases each). Between the trimmed V and J ends, which lost 8 bases and 2 bases, there was a span of 21 bases. This CDR3 spans 16 amino acids. In germline, CDR1 is SGHNT, CDR2 YENEEA.

This clonotype has just a few counts. The V and J genes are TRBV6-1 and TRBJ1-2, with a weak D call TRBD1 (5 bases). The V end was cut by 4 bases, the J end by 8 bases, with 29 bases between. CDR3 size: 18 residues. CDR1 is MNHNS and CDR2 is SASEGT in the germline V gene. The CDR3 is CASSGPYDPGSPSQGYTF. The CDR3 coding sequence is TGTGCCAGCAGTGGACCTTATGATCCAGGGTCCCCCTCGCAGGGCTACACCTTC.

Regarding this clonotype: A clone one base away is much larger, so this may be a read error. The chain employs TRBV6-2 or TRBV6-3 and TRBJ2-4, with a weak D call TRBD2 (6 bases). Trimming took 5 bases from V and 13 from J, leaving 24 bases between them. This CDR3 is built from 15 residues. Per the germline V gene, CDR1 is MNHEY and CDR2 is SVGEGT. The CDR3 loop is CASSPSLSGSYGQYF. The CDR3 DNA is TGTGCCAGCAGTCCCTCACTTAGCGGCTCCTACGGGCAGTACTTC.

This clonotype appeared many times. The gene calls are TRBV30 and TRBJ1-2; weak D call: TRBD1 (5 bases). V dropped 0 bases and J dropped 3 bases, with 8 bases sitting between them. Germline lookup yields CDR1 GTSNPN and CDR2 SVGIG (reference sequence). This CDR3 has 13 amino acids. CDR3 in amino acids: CAWSVQADYGYTF. The CDR3 region has the DNA TGTGCCTGGAGTGTACAGGCCGACTATGGCTACACCTTC.